This passage covers 5 T cell receptor beta chains from one sample sequenced in a study of T cells expressing NK-cell markers. TCRdb re-called the 5' RACE reads and gives one entry per CDR3 protein, without DNA. This table lists some 600,000 distinct CDR3 sequences. What was sequenced was blood T cells: a sorted CD56 or NKG2C T cell subset, CD4+ or CD8+ T cells, or bulk PBMC T cells (not recorded which). The receptors were gathered from a man between 18 and 35 years old in good health.

The V gene is TRBV11-1, the J gene TRBJ2-4; the TCRdb D gene call, TRBD2, has no DNA to confirm it. Germline CDR1 is SGHAT and CDR2 is FQDESV (reference sequence). CDR3 length: 19 residues. CDR3 sequence: CASSLAPTGGLRAKNIQYF. Full variable domain (remainder filled in from reference TRBV11-1 and TRBJ2-4): EAEVAQSPRYKITEKSQAVAFWCDPISGHATLYWYRQILGQGPELLVQFQDESVVDDSQLPKDRFSAERLKGVDSTLKIQPAELGDSAMYLCASSLAPTGGLRAKNIQYFGAGTRLSVL.

V gene TRBV7-6 combines with J gene TRBJ2-1; checking the TCRdb D call of TRBD1 is not possible without DNA. The CDR3 sequence is 14 residues long. CDR1 is SGHVS, CDR2 FNYEAQ, per germline. CDR3 amino acids: CASSMTGGHHEQFF.

The chain combines TRBV9 with TRBJ2-1; as DNA is missing, the TRBD2 call by TCRdb cannot be tested. Germline values: CDR1 SGDLS, CDR2 YYNGEE. The CDR3 is 15 residues long. This chain's CDR3 is CASSPKGLAGIEQFF.

This chain uses TRBV20-1 with TRBJ2-7. Per germline, CDR1 DFQATT and CDR2 SNEGSKA (reference sequence). The CDR3 has 13 amino acids. The CDR3 spells CSARAEVDYEQYF.

The rearrangement uses TRBV5-1 and TRBJ2-7; without DNA, the TCRdb call of TRBD1 cannot be checked. Germline V gene sequence: CDR1 SGHRS, CDR2 YFSETQ. This CDR3 has 14 residues. The CDR3 region is CASSLVQGSWEQYF.